The 25 T cell receptor beta chains below come from one sample, sequenced in a study of shared clonotypes between healthy human individuals. Only in-frame clones appear in the TCRdb table, and some are missing; sequencing was by immunoSEQ multiplex PCR. The sample consists of fewer than 1 million clones, around 96% of them appearing once. CD45RO-negative CD8 cells positively selected for CCR7 made up the naive population, which excluded terminally differentiated effector memory CD45RA+ cells. The sample was naive CD8+ T cells sorted from blood. These receptors were taken from a man aged 25 to 40 in good health.

The rearrangement joins TRBV9 to TRBJ2-1; 7 positions match TRBD2. V lost 0 bases and J lost 5; bases outside the gene matches: 5. The length of the CDR3 is 15 residues. The germline CDR1 and CDR2 sequences are SGDLS and YYNGEE. CDR3 sequence: CASSVEGGINNEQFF. In nucleotides, the CDR3 is TGTGCCAGCAGCGTAGAGGGAGGGATAAACAATGAGCAGTTCTTC.

This clone was seen just once. The chain combines TRBV2 with TRBJ2-1; TRBD2 agrees at 11 bases. This CDR3 comprises 17 residues. V lost 7 bases, J lost 0 bases, and 8 bases stayed unmatched. Per germline, CDR1 SNHLY and CDR2 FYNNEI. CDR3 amino acids: CASILAGGKSSYNEQFF. The CDR3 DNA sequence: TGTGCCAGCATTTTAGCGGGAGGGAAAAGCTCCTACAATGAGCAGTTCTTC.

The V call is TRBV14, the J call TRBJ2-7; D is perhaps TRBD1 or TRBD2 (5 bases each). The length of the CDR3 is 17 residues. CDR1 and CDR2 from the germline V gene are SGHDN and FVKESK. V lost 4 bases to trimming and J lost 1 base, with 20 bases between them. CDR3 residues: CASSLSGGNTPSYEQYF. DNA for the CDR3: TGTGCCAGCAGCCTCTCTGGGGGTAACACGCCGTCCTACGAGCAGTACTTC.

Worth noting for this clone: The same CDR3 is also encoded by other DNA sequences in this sample. The gene calls are TRBV7-9 and TRBJ1-1; TRBD1 is a possible D gene (5 bases). The V gene lost 4 bases and the J gene lost 1 base, with 7 bases spanning the gap. The CDR3 runs to 13 residues. The germline gives CDR1 SEHNR, CDR2 FQNEAQ (reference sequence). The CDR3 DNA reads TGTGCCAGCAGCTCCACAGGGAACACTGAAGCTTTCTTT. This codes for CASSSTGNTEAFF.

The chain uses TRBV7-9 and TRBJ2-7; 9 bases line up with TRBD1. CDR1 and CDR2 (germline): SEHNR, FQNEAQ (reference sequence). This CDR3 is 16 amino acids long. V gave up 5 bases and J gave up 2 bases; unmatched junction bases: 10. The CDR3 DNA reads as TGTGCCAGCAGCCCCCCGGGACAGGGATTCACCTACGAGCAGTACTTC. Its translation: CASSPPGQGFTYEQYF.

The rearrangement joins TRBV25-1 to TRBJ2-7; possibly TRBD1 or TRBD2 for D (6 bases each). This CDR3 spans 15 amino acids. The V end lost 7 bases, the J end lost 5 bases, and 21 bases lay between the germline ends. CDR1 is MGHDK, CDR2 SYGVNS, per germline. DNA of the CDR3: TGTGCCAGCACCAAAAGGGGGGCCCTCTTAAACGAGCAGTACTTC. Translation gives CASTKRGALLNEQYF.

Details on this clone: One end of the junction is discordant with germline, which a read error may explain. The J gene is TRBJ2-3, the V gene TRBV7-9, with D perhaps TRBD2 (7 bases). This CDR3 is 16 amino acids long. From germline, CDR1 is SEHNR and CDR2 FQNEAQ (reference sequence). The CDR3 protein is CASRPPGGGAADAQYF. The CDR3 nucleotides are TGTGCCAGCAGACCCCCGGGTGGGGGGGCGGCAGATGCGCAGTATTTT.

The CDR3 loop reads CASSVEGSLGLDEQFF. CDR3 coding DNA: TGTGCCAGCAGCGTAGAGGGTAGTCTGGGGCTGGATGAGCAGTTCTTC. The gene calls are TRBV9 and TRBJ2-1; the D gene is possibly TRBD1 (5 bases). The V gene lost 0 bases and the J gene lost 8 bases, with 18 bases spanning the gap. Germline CDR1 and CDR2: SGDLS and YYNGEE. CDR3 length: 16 amino acids.

The CDR3 sequence is CATGERGHNEQFF. DNA of the CDR3: TGTGCCACAGGGGAGCGTGGACACAATGAGCAGTTCTTC. The chain joins TRBV19 to TRBJ2-1, with D perhaps matching TRBD1 (6 bases). Trimming removed 10 bases from V and 5 bases from J, with 15 bases in between. CDR1 LNHDA and CDR2 SQIVND come from the germline V gene (reference sequence). This CDR3 is 13 amino acids long.

The gene calls are TRBV6-1 and TRBJ2-2; no clear D. The CDR3 consists of 13 residues. The V end was cut by 8 bases, the J end by 4 bases, with 11 bases between. CDR1 and CDR2 from the germline V gene are MNHNS and SASEGT. The CDR3 sequence is CASSWDLTGELFF. The DNA of the CDR3 is TGTGCCAGCTCGTGGGATCTCACCGGGGAGCTGTTTTTT.

The rearrangement links TRBV29-1 to TRBJ2-7; D is possibly TRBD2 (5 bases). CDR1 SQVTM and CDR2 ANQGSEA come from the germline V gene. The CDR3 loop spans 14 amino acids. V was pared by 6 bases and J by 2 bases, with 17 bases between. This CDR3 reads CSVVGVQTTYEQYF. The CDR3 DNA is TGCAGCGTGGTCGGGGTCCAAACAACCTACGAGCAGTACTTC.

The V and J genes are TRBV2 and TRBJ2-7, with D perhaps assigned TRBD1 or TRBD2 (6 bases each). Per germline, CDR1 SNHLY and CDR2 FYNNEI. V was shortened by 1 base and J by 4 bases, with 11 bases between the two germline ends. There are 14 residues in the CDR3. CDR3 residues: CASSEGQGRYEQYF. CDR3 nucleotide sequence: TGTGCCAGCAGTGAAGGTCAGGGGAGGTACGAGCAGTACTTC.

This chain uses TRBV28 with TRBJ1-5; D possibly corresponds to TRBD1 (6 bases). V was shortened by 3 bases and J by 4 bases, with 13 bases between the two germline ends. Germline V gene data show CDR1 as MDHEN and CDR2 as SYDVKM. The CDR3 covers 15 residues. The CDR3 loop reads CASSLVPQGNQPQHF. DNA for the CDR3: TGTGCCAGCAGTTTGGTCCCCCAGGGGAATCAGCCCCAGCATTTT.

The V and J genes are TRBV5-6 and TRBJ1-5; D perhaps matches TRBD1 (6 bases). Trimming shortened V by 0 bases and J by 4 bases, and 17 bases separated the two germline ends. This CDR3 is built from 17 residues. CDR1 SGHDT and CDR2 YYEEEE come from the germline V gene. The CDR3 is CASSLAGVRGLNQPQHF. CDR3 DNA: TGTGCCAGCAGCTTGGCAGGGGTCAGGGGACTGAATCAGCCCCAGCATTTT. Variable domain in full (rest from reference TRBV5-6 and TRBJ1-5): DAGVTQSPTHLIKTRGQQVTLRCSPKSGHDTVSWYQQALGQGPQFIFQYYEEEERQRGNFPDRFSGHQFPNYSSELNVNALLLGDSALYLCASSLAGVRGLNQPQHFGDGTRLSIL.

The chain joins TRBV19 to TRBJ1-5; TRBD1 is a possible D gene (5 bases). The CDR3 runs 16 residues. From germline, CDR1 is LNHDA and CDR2 SQIVND (reference sequence). Trimming removed 6 bases from V and 3 bases from J, with 18 bases in between. CDR3 nucleotide sequence: TGTGCCAGTAGCCCGTCGGTTGGCGGGACCAATCAGCCCCAGCATTTT. Protein sequence: CASSPSVGGTNQPQHF.

The chain is built from TRBV28 and TRBJ1-2; D is undetermined. Germline V CDR1 and CDR2: MDHEN, SYDVKM. This CDR3 has 14 amino acids. V was cut by 7 bases and J by 8 bases, with 20 bases left in between. CDR3 nucleotide sequence: TGTGCCAGCAACCTCATTGGAGGGCTCCTCGGCTACACCTTC. This translates into CASNLIGGLLGYTF.

The chain combines TRBV19 with TRBJ2-7, with a possible D match to TRBD2 (6 bases). Germline CDR1 and CDR2: LNHDA and SQIVND (reference sequence). Trimming took 4 bases from V and 1 from J, leaving 14 bases between them. The CDR3 runs 15 residues. CDR3 sequence: CASSTLRELSYEQYF. The DNA of the CDR3 is TGTGCCAGTAGTACGCTACGGGAGTTGTCCTACGAGCAGTACTTC.

V and J are TRBV4-1 and TRBJ2-7; TRBD2 aligns across 8 bases. Germline trimming cut 0 bases from V and 3 bases from J; bases unmatched to any gene: 10. The CDR3 covers 17 residues. Germline V CDR1 and CDR2: MGHRA, YSYEKL. Written as DNA, the CDR3 is TGCGCCAGCAGCCAAGATCCGGTTTCGGGACTAGTCTACGAGCAGTACTTC. Residues: CASSQDPVSGLVYEQYF.

This clone occurred a few times. Other DNA sequences in this sample translate to the same CDR3. The gene calls are TRBV5-4 and TRBJ2-7; no definite D call. The germline V gene encodes CDR1 SGHNT and CDR2 YYREEE (reference sequence). Trimming shortened V by 3 bases and J by 0 bases, and 1 base separated the two germline ends. The CDR3 totals 11 residues. Written as DNA, the CDR3 is TGTGCCAGCAGCTCCTCCTACGAGCAGTACTTC. Translating gives CASSSSYEQYF.

V usage is TRBV4-2 and J usage is TRBJ1-1; D might be TRBD1 (5 bases). Per germline, CDR1 LGHNA and CDR2 YNFKEQ. Trimming removed 4 bases from V and 3 bases from J, with 15 bases in between. The CDR3 sequence is 15 residues long. Here the CDR3 DNA reads TGTGCCAGCAGCCCGTTTTCCGGGGGGGACACTGAAGCTTTCTTT. This translates into CASSPFSGGDTEAFF.

The rearrangement joins TRBV7-6 to TRBJ2-3; TRBD2 aligns across 7 bases. Germline V CDR1 and CDR2: SGHVS, FNYEAQ. CDR3 length: 15 residues. V was pared by 5 bases and J by 2 bases, with 7 bases of the junction left unmatched. The CDR3 DNA is TGTGCCAGCAGCCTGGGGGAGGGGTCCACAGATACGCAGTATTTT. Amino acids: CASSLGEGSTDTQYF.

V gene TRBV6-5 combines with J gene TRBJ1-2; TRBD1 matches 7 bases. The CDR3 runs to 13 residues. With V trimmed by 6 bases and J by 2 bases, 3 bases remained unmatched. Looked up from germline, CDR1 is MNHEY and CDR2 is SVGAGI. CDR3 DNA: TGTGCCAGCAGAGGGACAGCCAACTATGGCTACACCTTC. Amino acid sequence: CASRGTANYGYTF.

The chain has TRBV7-2 and TRBJ2-1; 8 bases are shared with TRBD2. The J segment lost 7 bases and the V segment lost 1 base, leaving 9 bases of the junction unmatched. CDR1 SGHTA and CDR2 FQGNSA come from the germline V gene. The CDR3 contains 16 residues. The CDR3 DNA is TGTGCCAGCAGCTTAGATCCAGCGGGAGCGGGAAATGAGCAGTTCTTC. Protein: CASSLDPAGAGNEQFF.

V and J are TRBV7-9 and TRBJ2-2; D not resolved. Trimming took 7 bases from V and 4 from J, leaving 7 bases between them. Germline lookup yields CDR1 SEHNR and CDR2 FQNEAQ (reference sequence). The CDR3 sequence is 12 residues long. CDR3 in DNA: TGTGCCAGCAATACCCCCACCGGGGAGCTGTTTTTT. Protein sequence: CASNTPTGELFF.

The V call is TRBV6-6, the J call TRBJ2-7, with D maybe TRBD1 (5 bases). The ends were cut back, 0 bases at V and 5 bases at J, with 14 bases in the middle. This CDR3 has 15 residues. Germline-derived CDR1 and CDR2 are MNHNY and SVGAGI (reference sequence). The CDR3 nucleotides read TGTGCCAGCAGTTACTCCCCCCCAGGGTCCGACGAGCAGTACTTC. Encoded protein: CASSYSPPGSDEQYF.